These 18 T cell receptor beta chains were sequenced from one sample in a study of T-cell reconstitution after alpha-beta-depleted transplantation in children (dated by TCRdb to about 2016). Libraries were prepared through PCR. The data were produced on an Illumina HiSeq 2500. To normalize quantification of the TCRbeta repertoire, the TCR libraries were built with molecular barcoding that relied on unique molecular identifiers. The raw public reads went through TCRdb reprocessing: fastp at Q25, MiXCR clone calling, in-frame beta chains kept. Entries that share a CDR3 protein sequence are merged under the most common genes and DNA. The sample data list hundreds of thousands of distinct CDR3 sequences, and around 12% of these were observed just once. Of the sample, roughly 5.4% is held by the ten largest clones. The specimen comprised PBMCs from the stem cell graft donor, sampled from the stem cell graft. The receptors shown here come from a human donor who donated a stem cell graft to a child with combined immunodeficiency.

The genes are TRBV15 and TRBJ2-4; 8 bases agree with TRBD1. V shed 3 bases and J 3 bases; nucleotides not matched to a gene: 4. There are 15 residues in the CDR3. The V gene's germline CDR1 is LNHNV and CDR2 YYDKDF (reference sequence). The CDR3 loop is CATSSGTGIKNIQYF. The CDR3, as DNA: TGTGCCACCAGCAGCGGGACAGGAATCAAAAACATTCAGTACTTC.

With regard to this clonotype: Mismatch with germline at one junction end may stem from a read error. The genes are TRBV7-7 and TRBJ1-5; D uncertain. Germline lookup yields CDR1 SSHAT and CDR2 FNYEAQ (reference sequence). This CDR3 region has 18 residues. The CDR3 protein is CASSLEASDFGSNQPQHF. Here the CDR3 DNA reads TGTGCTAGCAGCTTAGAGGCCTCAGATTTCGGGTCGAATCAGCCCCAGCATTTT.

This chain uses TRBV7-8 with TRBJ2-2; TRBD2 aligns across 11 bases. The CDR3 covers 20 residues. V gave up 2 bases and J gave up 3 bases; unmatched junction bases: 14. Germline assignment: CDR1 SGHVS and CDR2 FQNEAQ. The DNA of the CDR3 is TGTGCCAGCAGCTTATTACAGGACTTAGCGGGAGGGCGATACACCGGGGAGCTGTTTTTT. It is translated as CASSLLQDLAGGRYTGELFF.

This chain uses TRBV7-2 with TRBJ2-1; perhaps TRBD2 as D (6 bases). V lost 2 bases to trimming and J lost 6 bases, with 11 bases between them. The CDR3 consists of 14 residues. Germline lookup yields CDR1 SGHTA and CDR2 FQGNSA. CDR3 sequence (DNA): TGTGCCAGCAGCTTATACGCGGGAAGCAATGAGCAGTTCTTC. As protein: CASSLYAGSNEQFF. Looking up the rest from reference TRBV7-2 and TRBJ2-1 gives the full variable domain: GAGVSQSPSNKVTEKGKDVELRCDPISGHTALYWYRQSLGQGLEFLIYFQGNSAPDKSGLPSDRFSAERTGGSVSTLTIQRTQQEDSAVYLCASSLYAGSNEQFFGPGTRLTVL.

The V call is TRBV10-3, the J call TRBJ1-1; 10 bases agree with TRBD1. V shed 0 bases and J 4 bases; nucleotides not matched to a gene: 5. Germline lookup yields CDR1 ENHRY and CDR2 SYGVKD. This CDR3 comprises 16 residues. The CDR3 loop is CAISESGDRGSTEAFF. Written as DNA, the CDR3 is TGTGCCATCAGTGAGTCAGGGGACAGGGGATCCACTGAAGCTTTCTTT.

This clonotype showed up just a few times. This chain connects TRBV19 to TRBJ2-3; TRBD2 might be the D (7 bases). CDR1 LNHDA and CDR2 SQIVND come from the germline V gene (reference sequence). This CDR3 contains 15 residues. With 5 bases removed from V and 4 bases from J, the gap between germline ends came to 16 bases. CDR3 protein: CASSVSQGGPDTQYF. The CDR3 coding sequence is TGTGCCAGTAGTGTGTCACAGGGAGGGCCAGATACGCAGTATTTT.

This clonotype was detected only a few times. DNA for the CDR3: TGTGCCAGCAGTTTATGCATCCCCTGGAACCGCGGGAGTCCCTACGAGCAGTACTTC. Its translation: CASSLCIPWNRGSPYEQYF. J is TRBJ2-7 and V is TRBV28, with TRBD2 identical over 7 bases. The V gene's germline CDR1 is MDHEN and CDR2 SYDVKM. The ends lost 0 bases at V and 2 bases at J; junction bases unmatched: 16. This CDR3 contains 19 residues.

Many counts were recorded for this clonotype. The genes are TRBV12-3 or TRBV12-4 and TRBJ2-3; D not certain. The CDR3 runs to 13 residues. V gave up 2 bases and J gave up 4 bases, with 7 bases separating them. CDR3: CASSLNLPDTQYF. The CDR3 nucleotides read TGTGCCAGCAGTTTAAACCTCCCAGATACGCAGTATTTT.

CDR3 protein: CASSGGLAGGDEQFF. CDR3 coding DNA: TGTGCCAGCAGTGGGGGACTAGCGGGAGGGGATGAGCAGTTCTTC. The rearrangement links TRBV6-2 or TRBV6-3 to TRBJ2-1; 16 bases map to TRBD2. This CDR3 has 15 amino acids. In germline, CDR1 is MNHEY, CDR2 SVGEGT. Losses at the gene ends were 5 bases for V and 8 bases for J; bases not matched to a gene: 3.

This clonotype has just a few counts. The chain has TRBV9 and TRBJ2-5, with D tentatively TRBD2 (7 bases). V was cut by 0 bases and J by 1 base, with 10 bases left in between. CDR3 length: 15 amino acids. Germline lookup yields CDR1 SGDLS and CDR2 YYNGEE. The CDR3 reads CASSVEGGAQETQYF. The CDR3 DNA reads TGTGCCAGCAGCGTAGAAGGGGGGGCCCAAGAGACCCAGTACTTC.

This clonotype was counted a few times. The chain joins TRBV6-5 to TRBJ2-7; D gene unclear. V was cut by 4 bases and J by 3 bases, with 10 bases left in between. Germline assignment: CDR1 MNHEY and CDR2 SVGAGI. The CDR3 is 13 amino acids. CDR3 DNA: TGTGCCAGCAGTTTCCAGGAATTCTACGAGCAGTACTTC. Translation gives CASSFQEFYEQYF.

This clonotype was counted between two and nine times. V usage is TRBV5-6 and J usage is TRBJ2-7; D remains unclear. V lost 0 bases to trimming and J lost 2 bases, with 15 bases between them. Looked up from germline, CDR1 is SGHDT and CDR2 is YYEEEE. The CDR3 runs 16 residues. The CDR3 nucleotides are TGTGCCAGCAGCTTGGCGGAGTATCGTCAACCCTACGAGCAGTACTTC. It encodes CASSLAEYRQPYEQYF.

The CDR3 here is CASSYSTSGRNEQFF. The CDR3 DNA reads as TGTGCCAGCAGTTACTCGACTAGCGGGAGGAATGAGCAGTTCTTC. The chain joins TRBV6-5 to TRBJ2-1, with 13 positions matching TRBD2. This CDR3 has 15 residues. Unmatched junction bases numbered 0, after V lost 0 bases and J lost 7 bases. Germline CDR1 is MNHEY and CDR2 is SVGAGI.

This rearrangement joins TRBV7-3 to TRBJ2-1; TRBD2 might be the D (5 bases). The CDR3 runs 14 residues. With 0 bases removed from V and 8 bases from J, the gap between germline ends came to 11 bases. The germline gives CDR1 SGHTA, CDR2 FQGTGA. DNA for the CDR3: TGTGCCAGCAGCTTAACGTTACGGCGGGATGAGCAGTTCTTC. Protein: CASSLTLRRDEQFF.

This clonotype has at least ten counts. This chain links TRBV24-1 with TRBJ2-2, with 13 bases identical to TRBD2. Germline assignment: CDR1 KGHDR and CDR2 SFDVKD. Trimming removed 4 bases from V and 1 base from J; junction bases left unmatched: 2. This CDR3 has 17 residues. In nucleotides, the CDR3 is TGTGCCACCAGTGAGGGACTAGCGGGAAGGAACACCGGGGAGCTGTTTTTT. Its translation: CATSEGLAGRNTGELFF.

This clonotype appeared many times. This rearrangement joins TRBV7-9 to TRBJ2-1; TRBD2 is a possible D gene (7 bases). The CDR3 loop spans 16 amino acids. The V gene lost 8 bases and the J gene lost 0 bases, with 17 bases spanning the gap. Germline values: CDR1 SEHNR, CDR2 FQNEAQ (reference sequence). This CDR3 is CASGAYGGASYNEQFF. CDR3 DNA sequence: TGTGCCAGCGGAGCTTATGGGGGGGCCTCCTACAATGAGCAGTTCTTC.

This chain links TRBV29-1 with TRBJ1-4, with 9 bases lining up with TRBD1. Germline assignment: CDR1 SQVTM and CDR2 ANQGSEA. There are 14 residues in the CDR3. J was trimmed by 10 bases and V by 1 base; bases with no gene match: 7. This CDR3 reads CSVEAGQGRRKLFF. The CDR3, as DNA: TGCAGCGTTGAAGCGGGACAGGGCAGGCGAAAACTGTTTTTT. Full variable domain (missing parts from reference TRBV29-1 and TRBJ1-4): SAVISQKPSRDICQRGTSLTIQCQVDSQVTMMFWYRQQPGQSLTLIATANQGSEATYESGFVIDKFPISRPNLTFSTLTVSNMSPEDSSIYLCSVEAGQGRRKLFFGSGTQLSVL.

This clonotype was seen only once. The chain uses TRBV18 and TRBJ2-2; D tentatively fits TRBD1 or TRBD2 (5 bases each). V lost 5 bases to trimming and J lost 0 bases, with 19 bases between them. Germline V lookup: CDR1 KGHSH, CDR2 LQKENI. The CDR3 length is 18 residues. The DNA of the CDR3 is TGTGCCAGCTCAACTCAGCCGGGACGGAGCGCGAACACCGGGGAGCTGTTTTTT. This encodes CASSTQPGRSANTGELFF.